Below, one TCR beta chain is given with its context. No antigen is known for it. This sample stems from a study of CD8+ T cells in alopecia areata. Overall study context: Tofacitinib therapy lasting 6 to 18 months was followed by 6 months off drug.

Trimming left V 0 bases short and J 5 bases short, with 22 bases between. The germline V gene has CDR1 LNHNV and CDR2 YYDKDF (reference sequence). CDR3 size: 18 residues. Study-wide results and caveats: It was observed that many expanded lesional clones persisted in scalp and blood during tofacitinib. Scalp clonality dropped significantly under tofacitinib, as did expanded CD8+ top-100 clones. Lesional scalp displayed greater clonality than normal scalp, most notably in alopecia totalis/universalis.

Isolated RNA was reverse transcribed into cDNA used as the sequencing template. Here immunoSEQ multiplex PCR was the method, and the copy in TCRdb shows in-frame clones only, minus some. The table lists under 300,000 clones, about three fifths of them singletons. Specified treatment: oral pan-JAK inhibitor, 5-10 mg twice daily. The rearrangement links TRBV15 to TRBJ2-5; D possibly corresponds to TRBD1 (5 bases). The sequence came from a human donor with alopecia areata. The sequences come from CD4+ T cells sorted from blood, collected around week 54, from a patient treated with tofacitinib. CDR3 nucleotide sequence: TGTGCCACCAGCAGAGATCGGCGGACACCCGCATCCCGTGAGACCCAGTACTTC. Encoded protein: CATSRDRRTPASRETQYF.